Shown below are 15 T cell receptor beta chains from a single sample sequenced in a study of shared clonotypes between healthy human individuals. Terminally differentiated effector memory CD45RA+ cells were excluded by CCR7 positive selection of CD45RO-negative cells. The repertoire was sequenced with immunoSEQ multiplex PCR; TCRdb's copy has only in-frame clones and lacks some. The profile shows 1.5 million to 2.5 million clones, roughly 95% of them singletons. The sample was naive CD8+ T cells sorted from blood. Every receptor here comes from a man aged 18 to 29 in good health.

The chain has TRBV4-1 and TRBJ2-3; TRBD2 agrees at 8 bases. CDR1 MGHRA and CDR2 YSYEKL come from the germline V gene. This CDR3 is built from 17 residues. Trimming took 3 bases from V and 0 from J; bases not matched to a gene: 8. For the CDR3, the DNA is TGCGCCAGCAGCCAGGTCGGGACTAGTGCTAGCACAGATACGCAGTATTTT. This translates into CASSQVGTSASTDTQYF.

The genes are TRBV6-6 and TRBJ2-1, with D perhaps TRBD2 (6 bases). Germline loops: CDR1 MNHNY, CDR2 SVGAGI (reference sequence). The CDR3 sequence is 12 residues long. The germline V and J ends were trimmed by 6 bases and 7 bases, with 10 bases remaining between them. The CDR3 spells CASRLGGNEQFF. The DNA of the CDR3 is TGTGCCAGCAGATTGGGGGGAAATGAGCAGTTCTTC.

The gene calls are TRBV5-6 and TRBJ2-5, with 7 bases aligning to TRBD2. Germline V gene data show CDR1 as SGHDT and CDR2 as YYEEEE. The CDR3 is made up of 14 amino acids. V was pared by 4 bases and J by 5 bases, with 8 bases of the junction left unmatched. The CDR3 bases are TGTGCCAGCAGCCAGCGGGACTATCTGGAGACCCAGTACTTC. Its translation: CASSQRDYLETQYF.

The chain is built from TRBV6-5 and TRBJ1-2; D remains ambiguous. Trimming removed 6 bases from V and 7 bases from J, with 15 bases in between. Germline-derived CDR1 and CDR2 are MNHEY and SVGAGI. The CDR3 loop spans 13 amino acids. CDR3 sequence (DNA): TGTGCCAGCAGCGTTACAGAGTGGGGTGGCTACACCTTC. This codes for CASSVTEWGGYTF.

The CDR3 coding sequence is TGTGCCAGCAGCCCAACCGGGACACCCGAGCAGTACTTC. This encodes CASSPTGTPEQYF. The chain combines TRBV2 with TRBJ2-7, with a possible D match to TRBD1 (6 bases). Trimming took 6 bases from V and 6 from J, leaving 15 bases between them. Per the germline V gene, CDR1 is SNHLY and CDR2 is FYNNEI. CDR3 length equals 13 residues. The full variable domain, in which reference TRBV2 and TRBJ2-7 provide the parts outside the CDR3, is EPEVTQTPSHQVTQMGQEVILRCVPISNHLYFYWYRQILGQKVEFLVSFYNNEISEKSEIFDDQFSVERPDGSNFTLKIRSTKLEDSAMYFCASSPTGTPEQYFGPGTRLTVT.

The chain combines TRBV30 with TRBJ2-5; 12 nucleotides match TRBD2. Trimming cost V 1 base and J 4 bases; bases outside gene matches: 10. This CDR3 region has 17 residues. Germline assignment: CDR1 GTSNPN and CDR2 SVGIG (reference sequence). CDR3 nucleotides: TGTGCCTGGAGTGGACTAGCGGGAGTTTTGGGTCTAGAGACCCAGTACTTC. Translating it yields CAWSGLAGVLGLETQYF.

The V call is TRBV11-2, the J call TRBJ1-1; D is uncertain. The CDR3 loop spans 12 amino acids. Germline V gene lookup returns CDR1 SGHAT and CDR2 FQNNGV. V gave up 2 bases and J gave up 2 bases, with 3 bases separating them. CDR3 protein: CASSLYNTEAFF. CDR3 sequence (DNA): TGTGCCAGCAGCTTATATAACACTGAAGCTTTCTTT.

This chain links TRBV6-1 with TRBJ1-2; tentative D call: TRBD1 (5 bases). V shed 2 bases and J shed 4 bases, with 14 bases lying between them. Germline CDR1 reads MNHNS; CDR2 reads SASEGT. CDR3 size: 15 residues. Here the CDR3 reads CASSEMIGARYGYTF. The DNA for the CDR3 is TGTGCCAGCAGTGAAATGATCGGGGCCCGCTATGGCTACACCTTC.

This chain uses TRBV7-9 with TRBJ2-5, with 8 bases lining up with TRBD2. Germline-derived CDR1 and CDR2 are SEHNR and FQNEAQ (reference sequence). J gave up 3 bases and V 5 bases, and 8 bases lay outside the gene matches. The CDR3 has 15 residues. CDR3: CASSPVVRGEETQYF. CDR3 DNA sequence: TGTGCCAGCAGCCCCGTTGTGCGGGGGGAAGAGACCCAGTACTTC.

This chain uses TRBV11-2 with TRBJ2-7; no definite D call. V was cut by 5 bases and J by 3 bases, with 17 bases left in between. The germline CDR1 and CDR2 sequences are SGHAT and FQNNGV. This CDR3 region has 15 residues. The CDR3 here is CASSPETSLVYEQYF. CDR3 nucleotides: TGTGCCAGCAGCCCGGAGACTTCTCTTGTCTACGAGCAGTACTTC.

V gene TRBV4-3 combines with J gene TRBJ2-1, with a tentative D call TRBD2 (5 bases). The CDR3 sequence is 18 residues long. Germline CDR1 LGHNA, CDR2 YSLEER. V lost 0 bases and J lost 4, with 19 bases in between. CDR3 residues: CASSQDSSRTRKYNEQFF. CDR3 bases: TGCGCCAGCAGCCAAGATTCTTCTCGGACTCGAAAATACAATGAGCAGTTCTTC.

The chain recombines TRBV6-5 with TRBJ2-1; no reliable D call. The CDR3 covers 14 residues. The V and J ends lost 6 bases and 2 bases respectively, with 11 bases between them. Per the germline V gene, CDR1 is MNHEY and CDR2 is SVGAGI. The CDR3 protein is CASRLTTAYNEQFF. The CDR3 coding sequence is TGTGCCAGCAGGTTGACAACTGCCTACAATGAGCAGTTCTTC.

The J gene is TRBJ1-4, the V gene TRBV5-1; 11 positions match TRBD1. V shed 2 bases, J shed 7 bases, and the junction held 4 bases outside the gene matches. Germline V lookup: CDR1 SGHRS, CDR2 YFSETQ. CDR3 length: 15 residues. Here the CDR3 reads CASSFRTGGVEKLFF. CDR3 nucleotides: TGCGCCAGCAGCTTTAGGACAGGGGGCGTTGAAAAACTGTTTTTT.

In DNA, the CDR3 is TGTGCCAGCAGTGAACTTCGGGGGGAGGGCACCTACGAGCAGTACTTC. This gives the protein CASSELRGEGTYEQYF. The rearrangement joins TRBV6-1 to TRBJ2-7; the match to TRBD2 covers 7 bases. This CDR3 comprises 16 residues. V lost 2 bases, J lost 2 bases, and 9 bases stayed unmatched. Germline loops: CDR1 MNHNS, CDR2 SASEGT.

The chain couples TRBV5-1 to TRBJ2-7; 8 bases line up with TRBD1. Germline CDR1 and CDR2: SGHRS and YFSETQ. The ends lost 4 bases at V and 4 bases at J; junction bases unmatched: 10. CDR3 length: 15 amino acids. This CDR3 is CASSLRQGRIYEQYF. In DNA form, the CDR3 reads TGCGCCAGCAGCCTAAGACAGGGGAGGATATACGAGCAGTACTTC.